Presented here are 10 T cell receptor beta chains from one specimen sequenced in a study of patients and donors after allogeneic stem cell transplantation. TCRdb recomputed calls from the RT-PCR reads with MiXCR, one row per CDR3 protein. The table lists 390,000 or so distinct CDR3 sequences, roughly 17% of them singletons. What was sequenced was blood, either unsorted or a sorted T cell fraction (not recorded which). These receptor sequences come from a human donor who was either an allogeneic HSCT recipient or a stem cell or donor lymphocyte infusion donor (not recorded which). It is not recorded whose cells these are; they may come from a transplant donor.

This clonotype occurred a few times. V and J are TRBV2 and TRBJ1-2; 7 positions match TRBD1. The trim removed 7 bases at V and 2 bases at J, leaving 4 bases unmatched. Germline V gene lookup returns CDR1 SNHLY and CDR2 FYNNEI. The CDR3 length is 13 residues. DNA for the CDR3: TGTGCCAGCAACCCGACAGGGAACTATGGCTACACCTTC. This gives the protein CASNPTGNYGYTF.

The chain uses TRBV18 and TRBJ2-3, with D unresolved. This CDR3 has 16 amino acids. Germline V gene data show CDR1 as KGHSH and CDR2 as LQKENI. V shed 2 bases and J shed 0 bases, with 12 bases lying between them. The CDR3 region is CASSPWSSQSTDTQYF. The CDR3 nucleotides are TGTGCCAGCTCACCATGGAGCAGCCAGAGCACAGATACGCAGTATTTT.

Only a few counts were recorded for this clonotype. This sequence joins TRBV18 and TRBJ1-1, with D possibly matching TRBD1 (5 bases). V shed 3 bases and J shed 5 bases, with 16 bases lying between them. This CDR3 has 15 residues. Germline V lookup: CDR1 KGHSH, CDR2 LQKENI. CDR3 coding DNA: TGTGCCAGCTCACCTATCCTAACCAGGGAAACTGAAGCTTTCTTT. Its protein product is CASSPILTRETEAFF.

The table lists this clonotype with a few counts. J is TRBJ2-7 and V is TRBV27; D might be TRBD1 (6 bases). Per germline, CDR1 MNHEY and CDR2 SMNVEV (reference sequence). The CDR3 sequence is 15 residues long. Trimming pared 3 bases from V and 2 bases from J, leaving 14 bases between. The CDR3 DNA sequence: TGTGCCAGCAGTTTTTTCTCGGACAGAGCCTACGAGCAGTACTTC. Its translation is CASSFFSDRAYEQYF.

This chain connects TRBV7-2 to TRBJ1-2; unclear D gene. Germline V CDR1 and CDR2: SGHTA, FQGNSA. This CDR3 is 13 amino acids long. Trimming cost V 4 bases and J 8 bases, with 14 bases left between them. CDR3 residues: CASSSNKGLGYTF. As DNA, the CDR3 is TGTGCCAGCAGCTCGAACAAGGGATTGGGCTACACCTTC.

This clonotype was counted at least ten times. The chain employs TRBV5-1 and TRBJ1-1; no firm D call. CDR3 length: 13 residues. Trimming took off 1 base at V and 1 base at J, with 5 bases between the two ends. Germline V gives CDR1 SGHRS, CDR2 YFSETQ. CDR3 bases: TGCGCCAGCAGCTTGTTCGGGAACACTGAAGCTTTCTTT. Translated, it gives CASSLFGNTEAFF. The whole variable domain, remainder taken from reference TRBV5-1 and TRBJ1-1, is KAGVTQTPRYLIKTRGQQVTLSCSPISGHRSVSWYQQTPGQGLQFLFEYFSETQRNKGNFPGRFSGRQFSNSRSEMNVSTLELGDSALYLCASSLFGNTEAFFGQGTRLTVV.

This clonotype has just a few counts. The chain recombines TRBV7-9 with TRBJ1-2; D unclear. This CDR3 is built from 13 residues. Germline V lookup: CDR1 SEHNR, CDR2 FQNEAQ (reference sequence). V gave up 5 bases and J gave up 10 bases, with 17 bases separating them. Here the CDR3 reads CASSHQPRVPYTF. For the CDR3, the DNA is TGTGCCAGCAGCCACCAACCCCGAGTCCCCTACACCTTC.

The chain couples TRBV10-2 to TRBJ2-3; no clear D. Deletions cut 7 bases from V and 0 bases from J, with 5 bases between. The CDR3 totals 12 residues. CDR1 is WSHSY and CDR2 is SAAADI in the germline V gene. CDR3 nucleotides: TGCGCCAGCAAAGACAGCACAGATACGCAGTATTTT. It is translated as CASKDSTDTQYF.

This clonotype was picked up many times. The V and J genes are TRBV5-1 and TRBJ1-5; D is unclear. Trimming cost V 0 bases and J 0 bases, with 10 bases left between them. The CDR3 consists of 16 residues. Germline V lookup: CDR1 SGHRS, CDR2 YFSETQ. In DNA, the CDR3 is TGCGCCAGCAGCTTGGACGGGTCTTCTAGCAATCAGCCCCAGCATTTT. It is translated as CASSLDGSSSNQPQHF.

The rearrangement uses TRBV10-3 and TRBJ1-5; possible D gene TRBD1, 6 bases. CDR3 length: 15 residues. The germline CDR1 and CDR2 sequences are ENHRY and SYGVKD. V lost 3 bases and J lost 0, with 9 bases in between. The CDR3 sequence: CAISDRGYSNQPQHF. Written as DNA, the CDR3 is TGTGCCATCAGTGACAGGGGATATAGCAATCAGCCCCAGCATTTT.